What follows is one TCR beta chain and its context. Its antigen is still unknown. The sample belongs to a study of blood T cells in healthy people across ages. The CDR3 covers 14 residues. Germline V gene sequence: CDR1 MNHEY, CDR2 SVGAGI. The V end was cut by 5 bases, the J end by 2 bases, with 11 bases between. A second 7 to 11 cycle PCR used barcoded and J-beta primers. Every cDNA molecule bore a tag from a template-switch adaptor containing 12 random nucleotides. Using its own MiXCR run on the 5' RACE reads, TCRdb lists one record per CDR3 protein. Of approximately 1,700,000 distinct CDR3 sequences detected, about two fifths appear once; the ten largest clones hold roughly 24%. General observations from the study: Long-lived donors exceeded aged donors in naive CD4+ cells and diversity. Possibly confounding the expanded clonotype changes was the fact that donor CMV status was unknown.

The rearrangement joins TRBV6-5 to TRBJ2-3, with D unresolved. Sequenced input: blood. The origin of this receptor is a human donor in good health. CDR3 amino acids: CASSMSLATDTQYF. The CDR3, as DNA: TGTGCCAGCAGTATGTCGTTGGCCACAGATACGCAGTATTTT.